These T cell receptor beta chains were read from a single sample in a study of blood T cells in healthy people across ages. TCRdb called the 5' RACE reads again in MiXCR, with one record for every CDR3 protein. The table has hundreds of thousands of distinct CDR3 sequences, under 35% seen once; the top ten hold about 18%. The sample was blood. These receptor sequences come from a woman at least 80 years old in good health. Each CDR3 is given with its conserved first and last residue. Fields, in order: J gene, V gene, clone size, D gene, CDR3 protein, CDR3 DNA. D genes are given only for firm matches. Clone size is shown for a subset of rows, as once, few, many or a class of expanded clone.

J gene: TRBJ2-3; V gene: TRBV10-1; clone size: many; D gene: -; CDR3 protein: CASSESGRGLTDTQYF; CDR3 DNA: TGCGCCAGCAGTGAGTCCGGGCGGGGTCTCACAGATACGCAGTATTTT
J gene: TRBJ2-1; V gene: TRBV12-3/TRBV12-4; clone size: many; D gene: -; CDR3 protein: CASTGEGSYNEQFF; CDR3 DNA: TGTGCCAGCACAGGGGAAGGCTCCTACAATGAGCAGTTCTTC
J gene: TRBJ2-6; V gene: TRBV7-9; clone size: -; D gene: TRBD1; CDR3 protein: CASSLRGLSGANVLTF; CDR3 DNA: TGTGCCAGCAGCTTGAGGGGGCTCTCTGGGGCCAACGTCCTGACTTTC
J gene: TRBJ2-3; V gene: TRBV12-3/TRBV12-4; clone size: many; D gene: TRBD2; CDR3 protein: CASSLSGGRNTQYF; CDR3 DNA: TGTGCCAGCAGTTTGTCGGGGGGGCGGAATACGCAGTATTTT
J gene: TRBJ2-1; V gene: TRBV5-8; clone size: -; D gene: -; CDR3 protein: CASSWGASNEQFF; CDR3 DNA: TGTGCCAGCAGCTGGGGAGCGAGCAATGAGCAGTTCTTC
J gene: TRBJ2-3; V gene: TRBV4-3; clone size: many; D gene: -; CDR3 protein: CASSQERSVRITDTQYF; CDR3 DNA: TGCGCCAGCAGCCAAGAAAGGAGTGTTCGCATCACAGATACGCAGTATTTT
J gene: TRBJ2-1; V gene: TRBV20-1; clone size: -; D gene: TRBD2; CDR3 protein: CSALPTSGRRDEQFF; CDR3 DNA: TGCAGTGCCTTACCGACTAGCGGGAGGAGAGATGAGCAGTTCTTC
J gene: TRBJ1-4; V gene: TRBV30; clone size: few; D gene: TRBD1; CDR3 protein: CAWSAGGKKLFF; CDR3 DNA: TGTGCCTGGAGTGCAGGGGGCAAAAAACTGTTTTTT
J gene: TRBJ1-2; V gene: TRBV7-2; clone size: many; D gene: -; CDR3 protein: CASSSHRDGYTF; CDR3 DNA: TGTGCCAGCAGCTCACACAGGGATGGCTACACCTTC
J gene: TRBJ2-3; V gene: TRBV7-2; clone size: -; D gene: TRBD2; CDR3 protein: CASSSLAGVTDTQYF; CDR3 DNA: TGTGCCAGCAGCTCACTAGCGGGGGTCACAGATACGCAGTATTTT
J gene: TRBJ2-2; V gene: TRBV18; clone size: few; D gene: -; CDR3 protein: CASSPRGRRQRSGELFF; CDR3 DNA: TGTGCCAGCTCACCACGGGGGAGGCGTCAAAGGTCCGGGGAGCTGTTTTTT
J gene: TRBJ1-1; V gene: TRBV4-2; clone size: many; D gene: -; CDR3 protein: CASSQVDSEAFF; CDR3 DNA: TGTGCCAGCAGCCAAGTAGACTCTGAAGCTTTCTTT
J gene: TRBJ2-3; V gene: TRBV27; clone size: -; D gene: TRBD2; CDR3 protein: CASTGGVTDTQYF; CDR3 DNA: TGTGCCAGCACGGGGGGTGTTACAGATACGCAGTATTTT
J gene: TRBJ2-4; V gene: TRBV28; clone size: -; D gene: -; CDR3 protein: CTSSFRGREQYF; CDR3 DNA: TGTACCAGCAGTTTTCGGGGACGGGAGCAGTACTTC
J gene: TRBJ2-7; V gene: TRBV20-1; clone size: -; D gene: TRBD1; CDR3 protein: CSAGTEPGTGPYEQYF; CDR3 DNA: TGCAGTGCTGGAACTGAACCCGGGACAGGGCCTTACGAGCAGTACTTC
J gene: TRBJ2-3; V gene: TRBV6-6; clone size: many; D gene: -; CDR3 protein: CASRYPRDPVDTQYF; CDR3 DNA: TGTGCCAGCAGGTATCCGCGGGACCCCGTAGATACGCAGTATTTT
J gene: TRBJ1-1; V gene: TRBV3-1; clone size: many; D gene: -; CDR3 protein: CASSRPSRGNTEAFF; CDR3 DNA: TGTGCCAGCAGCCGACCGTCGCGGGGGAACACTGAAGCTTTCTTT
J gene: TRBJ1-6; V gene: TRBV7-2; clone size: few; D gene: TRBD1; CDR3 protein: CASSLRPGTGINSPLHF; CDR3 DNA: TGTGCCAGCAGCTTAAGGCCCGGGACAGGGATCAATTCACCCCTCCACTTT
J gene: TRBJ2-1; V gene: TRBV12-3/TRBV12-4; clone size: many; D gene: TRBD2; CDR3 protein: CASILGGGGAFEQFF; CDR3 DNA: TGTGCCAGCATTCTGGGCGGCGGGGGGGCCTTTGAGCAGTTCTTC
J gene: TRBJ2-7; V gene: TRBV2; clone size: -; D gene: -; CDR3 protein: CASRRPSSYEQYF; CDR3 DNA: TGTGCCAGCCGCAGACCCAGCTCCTACGAGCAGTACTTC
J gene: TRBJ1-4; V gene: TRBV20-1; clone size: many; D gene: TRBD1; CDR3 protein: CSVRGRSLNEKLFF; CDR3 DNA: TGCAGTGTCAGGGGGCGGAGTTTAAATGAAAAACTGTTTTTT
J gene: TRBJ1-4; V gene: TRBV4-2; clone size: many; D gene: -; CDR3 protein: CASSPRPATNEKLFF; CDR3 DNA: TGTGCCAGCAGCCCGCGACCCGCAACTAATGAAAAACTGTTTTTT
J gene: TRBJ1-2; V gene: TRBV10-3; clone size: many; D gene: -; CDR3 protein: CAISESRVRGYTF; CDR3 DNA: TGTGCCATCAGTGAGTCCCGGGTCAGGGGCTACACCTTC
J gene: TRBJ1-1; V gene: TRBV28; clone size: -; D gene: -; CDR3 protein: CAISLRPNTEAFF; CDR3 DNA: TGTGCCATCTCCTTGCGGCCGAACACTGAAGCTTTCTTT
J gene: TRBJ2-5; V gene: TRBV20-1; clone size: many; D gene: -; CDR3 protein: CSARDGGRQETQYF; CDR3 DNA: TGCAGTGCTAGAGATGGAGGCAGGCAAGAGACCCAGTACTTC
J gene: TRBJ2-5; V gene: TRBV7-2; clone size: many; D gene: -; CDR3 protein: CASSLAGAQETQYF; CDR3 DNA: TGTGCCAGCAGCTTAGCGGGGGCACAAGAGACCCAGTACTTC
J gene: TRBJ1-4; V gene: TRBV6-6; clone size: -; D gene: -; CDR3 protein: CASSYAQGRNEKLFF; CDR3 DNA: TGTGCCAGCAGTTACGCACAGGGTCGGAATGAAAAACTGTTTTTT
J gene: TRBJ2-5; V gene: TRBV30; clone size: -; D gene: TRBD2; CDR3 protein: CAWSSPRVGGSWTQYF; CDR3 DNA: TGTGCCTGGAGTTCCCCTCGGGTGGGGGGGTCCTGGACCCAGTACTTC
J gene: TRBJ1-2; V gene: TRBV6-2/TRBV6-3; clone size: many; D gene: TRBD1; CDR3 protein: CASSFQQGANYGYTF; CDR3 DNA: TGTGCCAGCAGTTTCCAACAGGGGGCTAACTATGGCTACACCTTC
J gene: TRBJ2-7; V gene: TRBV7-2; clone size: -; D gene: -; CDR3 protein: CASSIWWGSYNEQYF; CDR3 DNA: TGTGCCAGCAGCATCTGGTGGGGATCCTACAATGAGCAGTACTTC
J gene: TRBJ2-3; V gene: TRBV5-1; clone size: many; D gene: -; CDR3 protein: CASSLGRGLTDTQYF; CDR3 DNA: TGCGCCAGCAGCTTGGGCAGGGGCCTCACAGATACGCAGTATTTT
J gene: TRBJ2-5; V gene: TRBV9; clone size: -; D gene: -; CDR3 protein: CASSVGAGAVETQYF; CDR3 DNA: TGTGCCAGCAGCGTAGGGGCAGGGGCAGTGGAGACCCAGTACTTC
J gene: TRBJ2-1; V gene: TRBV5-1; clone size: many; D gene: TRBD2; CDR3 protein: CASSVSGSGAYNEQFF; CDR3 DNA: TGCGCCAGCTCGGTCTCGGGGAGCGGGGCCTACAATGAGCAGTTCTTC
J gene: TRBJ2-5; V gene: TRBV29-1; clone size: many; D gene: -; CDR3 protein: CSVRFSETQYF; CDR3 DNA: TGCAGCGTTAGATTTTCGGAGACCCAGTACTTC
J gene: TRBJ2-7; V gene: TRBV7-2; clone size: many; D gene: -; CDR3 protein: CASSLRRGFYEQYF; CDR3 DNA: TGTGCCAGCAGCTTAAGAAGGGGGTTCTACGAGCAGTACTTC
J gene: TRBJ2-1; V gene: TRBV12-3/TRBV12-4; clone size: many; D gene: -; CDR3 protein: CASSQLAFEQFF; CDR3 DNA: TGTGCCAGCAGCCAACTAGCATTTGAGCAGTTCTTC
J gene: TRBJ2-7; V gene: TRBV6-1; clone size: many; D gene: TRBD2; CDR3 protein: CASSERASGAMLYEQYF; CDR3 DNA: TGTGCCAGCAGTGAAAGAGCTAGCGGGGCGATGCTATACGAGCAGTACTTC
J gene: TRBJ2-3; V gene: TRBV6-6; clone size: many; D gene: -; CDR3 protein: CASSSQGRGDTQYF; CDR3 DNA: TGTGCCAGCAGTTCTCAGGGGCGGGGAGATACGCAGTATTTT
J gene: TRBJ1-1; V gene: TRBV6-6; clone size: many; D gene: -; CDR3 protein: CASSTTREGSTEAFF; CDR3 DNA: TGTGCCAGCAGTACCACCAGGGAGGGGTCCACTGAAGCTTTCTTT
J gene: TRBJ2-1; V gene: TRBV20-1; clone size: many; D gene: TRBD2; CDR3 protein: CSASPSGGLSSYNEQFF; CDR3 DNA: TGCAGTGCCTCCCCGAGCGGGGGGCTTAGCTCCTACAATGAGCAGTTCTTC
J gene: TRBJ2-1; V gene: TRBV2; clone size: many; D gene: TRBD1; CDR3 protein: CAGSGQGFYNEQFF; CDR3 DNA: TGTGCCGGCTCGGGACAGGGTTTCTACAATGAGCAGTTCTTC
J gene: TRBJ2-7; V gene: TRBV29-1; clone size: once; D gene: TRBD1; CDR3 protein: CSVELTGQTYEQYF; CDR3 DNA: TGCAGCGTCGAACTTACGGGACAGACCTACGAGCAGTACTTC
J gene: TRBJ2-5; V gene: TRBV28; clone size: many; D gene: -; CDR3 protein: CASSAQGGRARETQYF; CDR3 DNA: TGTGCCAGCAGTGCCCAGGGGGGCAGGGCCAGAGAGACCCAGTACTTC
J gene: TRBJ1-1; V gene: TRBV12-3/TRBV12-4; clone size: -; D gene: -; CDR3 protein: CASTPDPNTEAFF; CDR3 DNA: TGTGCCAGCACCCCCGACCCGAACACTGAAGCTTTCTTT
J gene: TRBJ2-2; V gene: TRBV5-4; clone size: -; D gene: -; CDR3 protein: CASSLGGSNIGELFF; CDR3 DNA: TGTGCCAGCAGCTTGGGGGGCTCGAACATCGGGGAGCTGTTTTTT
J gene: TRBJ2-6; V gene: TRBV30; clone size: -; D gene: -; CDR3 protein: CAWRTTGVGGANVRTF; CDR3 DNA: TGTGCCTGGAGAACTACAGGGGTGGGCGGGGCCAACGTCCGGACTTTC
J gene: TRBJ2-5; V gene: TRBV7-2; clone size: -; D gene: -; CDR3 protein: CASSIYGGQIETQYF; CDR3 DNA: TGTGCCAGCAGCATCTACGGGGGGCAGATAGAGACCCAGTACTTC
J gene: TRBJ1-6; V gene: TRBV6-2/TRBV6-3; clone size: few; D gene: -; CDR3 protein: CASSYGLPNSPLHF; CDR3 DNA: TGTGCCAGCAGTTATGGCCTGCCCAATTCACCCCTCCACTTT
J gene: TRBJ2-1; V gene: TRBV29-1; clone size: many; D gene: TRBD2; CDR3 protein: CSVEHRDRGLAGENEQFF; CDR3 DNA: TGCAGCGTTGAACACCGGGACAGGGGACTAGCGGGTGAAAATGAGCAGTTCTTC
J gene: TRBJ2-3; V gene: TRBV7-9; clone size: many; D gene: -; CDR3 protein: CASSLPLLTTKNTQYF; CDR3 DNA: TGTGCCAGCAGCTTACCCCTCCTAACCACCAAAAATACGCAGTATTTT
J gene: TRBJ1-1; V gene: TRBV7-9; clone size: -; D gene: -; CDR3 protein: CASSLEGNSNTEAFF; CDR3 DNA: TGTGCCAGCAGCTTAGAAGGTAACAGCAACACTGAAGCTTTCTTT
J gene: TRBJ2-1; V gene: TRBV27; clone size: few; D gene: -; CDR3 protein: CASSPTRTYNEQFF; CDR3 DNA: TGTGCCAGCAGTCCCACGAGGACATACAATGAGCAGTTCTTC
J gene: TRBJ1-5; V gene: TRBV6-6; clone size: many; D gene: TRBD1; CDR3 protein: CASSYVGQEGNQPQHF; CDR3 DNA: TGTGCCAGCAGTTACGTGGGACAGGAAGGCAATCAGCCCCAGCATTTT
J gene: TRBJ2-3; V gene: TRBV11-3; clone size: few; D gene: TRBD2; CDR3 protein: CASSLDGTSEAADTQYF; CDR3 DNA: TGTGCCAGCAGCTTAGATGGGACTAGTGAGGCAGCAGATACGCAGTATTTT
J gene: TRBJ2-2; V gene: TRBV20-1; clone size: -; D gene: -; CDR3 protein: CSARDPNTGELFF; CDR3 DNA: TGCAGTGCTAGAGACCCGAACACCGGGGAGCTGTTTTTT